The clone carrying this T cell receptor beta chain was observed once. The sample belongs to a study of shared clonotypes between healthy human individuals. About the study: Aged between 18 and 49, the donors were a couple of women and three men.

Libraries were prepared by immunoSEQ multiplex PCR; TCRdb keeps only in-frame clonotypes and omits some of them. The sample lists about 2 million clones, over 85% occurring once. Naive CD8 populations comprised CD45RO-negative cells positively selected for CCR7, excluding terminally differentiated effector memory CD45RA+ cells. CDR3 size: 17 residues. V trimming: 2 bases; J trimming: 5 bases; junction bases outside the gene matches: 8. The germline V gene encodes CDR1 SGHTA and CDR2 FQGNSA. The sample was naive CD8+ T cells sorted from blood. The origin of this receptor is a man in his late teens or twenties in good health. V and J are TRBV7-2 and TRBJ2-2, with 10 bases that match TRBD1. As DNA, the CDR3 is TGTGCCAGCAGCTTAACGGGACAGGGGACGGGGACCGGGGAGCTGTTTTTT. Translated, it gives CASSLTGQGTGTGELFF.